The 23 T cell receptor beta chains below were found in one sample sequenced in a study of CXCR3-negative and CXCR3-positive naive CD8 T cells. The study made its TRB cDNA libraries by 5' RACE, adding UMI labels. TCRdb re-called the 5' RACE reads and gives one entry per CDR3 protein, without DNA. The sample holds around 92,000 distinct CDR3 sequences. The sequenced sample consisted of naive CXCR3- CD8+ T cells from blood. Subset indicated: CD45RO-CCR7+CD27+CD95- naive CD8+ T cells lacking CXCR3 (TNR3-). The origin of the receptors is a human donor in good health. Some clones in this sample may be carry-over from other donors' samples.

V usage is TRBV29-1 and J usage is TRBJ2-1; there is no DNA to check the TCRdb D call of TRBD2. This CDR3 is 16 amino acids long. CDR1 and CDR2 (germline): SQVTM, ANQGSEA. CDR3 sequence: CSVEGTSGGSYNEQFF.

The chain combines TRBV20-1 with TRBJ1-1; TCRdb's D call, TRBD1, is unchecked because there is no DNA. Germline CDR1 and CDR2: DFQATT and SNEGSKA (reference sequence). The CDR3 loop spans 17 amino acids. Here the CDR3 reads CSARAGQGASMNTEAFF.

The chain combines TRBV29-1 with TRBJ2-1; TCRdb selects TRBD2, and the lack of DNA leaves this call unchecked. The CDR3 totals 15 residues. CDR1 is SQVTM and CDR2 is ANQGSEA in the germline V gene. The CDR3 here is CSVPPSRVAYNEQFF.

This rearrangement joins TRBV29-1 to TRBJ2-2; TCRdb reports TRBD2, a call that lacks DNA to check it against. CDR3 length: 15 amino acids. CDR1 SQVTM and CDR2 ANQGSEA come from the germline V gene. The CDR3 region is CSVADSGGGTGELFF.

The chain combines TRBV5-1 with TRBJ2-7; the D call from TCRdb, TRBD2, cannot be confirmed without DNA. Germline V CDR1 and CDR2: SGHRS, YFSETQ. The CDR3 has 13 amino acids. The CDR3 loop is CASKQSSGYEQYF.

The chain has TRBV7-9 and TRBJ2-1; the D call of TRBD2 rests on TCRdb alone, since no DNA is present to check it. This CDR3 spans 15 amino acids. The germline V gene has CDR1 SEHNR and CDR2 FQNEAQ (reference sequence). CDR3 protein: CASTHTGTEYNEQFF.

The chain carries TRBV29-1 and TRBJ1-1; TCRdb names TRBD1, which stays unverified in the absence of DNA. This CDR3 region has 11 residues. In germline, CDR1 is SQVTM, CDR2 ANQGSEA. The CDR3 spells CSVLQGPEAFF.

This chain links TRBV7-6 with TRBJ2-3; lacking DNA, the TRBD1 call made by TCRdb goes unchecked. The germline V gene has CDR1 SGHVS and CDR2 FNYEAQ. This CDR3 region has 16 residues. The CDR3 is CASSLFDRGPADTQYF.

The gene calls are TRBV3-1 and TRBJ2-5; the TCRdb call, TRBD1, lacks DNA for checking. This CDR3 is built from 15 residues. Germline CDR1 LGHDT, CDR2 YNNKEL (reference sequence). CDR3 protein: CASSQARGHGETQYF.

The chain recombines TRBV20-1 with TRBJ1-1. The CDR3 totals 15 residues. Germline CDR1 DFQATT, CDR2 SNEGSKA (reference sequence). CDR3 amino acids: CSARERVSFSTEAFF.

The V gene is TRBV7-2, the J gene TRBJ2-7; checking the TCRdb D call of TRBD1 is not possible without DNA. This CDR3 is 16 amino acids long. Germline CDR1 is SGHTA and CDR2 is FQGNSA. CDR3 sequence reads: CASSLGPGTASYEQYF.

The CDR3 protein is CASSLSTGDFEETQYF. The chain combines TRBV27 with TRBJ2-5; TCRdb gives TRBD1 as the D gene, but with no DNA this cannot be confirmed. The CDR3 consists of 16 residues. The germline CDR1 and CDR2 sequences are MNHEY and SMNVEV (reference sequence).

J is TRBJ2-7 and V is TRBV7-8; TCRdb picks TRBD2, but there is no DNA to check that call. Germline CDR1 is SGHVS and CDR2 is FQNEAQ. The CDR3 runs to 16 residues. Here the CDR3 reads CASSPRGSGVSYEQYF.

The rearrangement links TRBV7-7 to TRBJ2-1; TCRdb selects TRBD1, and the lack of DNA leaves this call unchecked. Germline CDR1 SSHAT, CDR2 FNYEAQ (reference sequence). The CDR3 covers 15 residues. The CDR3 here is CASSPGTGDDNEQFF.

V is TRBV7-2 and J is TRBJ2-3. The germline V gene has CDR1 SGHTA and CDR2 FQGNSA. The CDR3 loop spans 13 amino acids. The chain's CDR3 is CASSSLVWDTQYF.

The genes are TRBV20-1 and TRBJ2-4; lacking DNA, the TRBD1 call made by TCRdb goes unchecked. From germline, CDR1 is DFQATT and CDR2 SNEGSKA (reference sequence). CDR3 length: 16 amino acids. The CDR3 reads CSVSGTGTLAKNIQYF.

V is TRBV28 and J is TRBJ2-3. Germline V CDR1 and CDR2: MDHEN, SYDVKM. CDR3 length: 13 residues. The CDR3 loop is CASSFSAEDTQYF. Full variable domain (rest looked up from reference TRBV28 and TRBJ2-3): DVKVTQSSRYLVKRTGEKVFLECVQDMDHENMFWYRQDPGLGLRLIYFSYDVKMKEKGDIPEGYSVSREKKERFSLILESASTNQTSMYLCASSFSAEDTQYFGPGTRLTVL.

V usage is TRBV2 and J usage is TRBJ2-1. In germline, CDR1 is SNHLY, CDR2 FYNNEI. The CDR3 has 15 residues. CDR3 loop: CASSPPEGYYNEQFF.

The chain uses TRBV5-6 and TRBJ1-5; TCRdb names TRBD1, which stays unverified in the absence of DNA. CDR1 and CDR2 (germline): SGHDT, YYEEEE. The CDR3 runs 14 residues. The CDR3 sequence: CASSLGGANQPQHF.

This chain links TRBV28 with TRBJ2-3; lacking DNA, the TRBD1 call made by TCRdb goes unchecked. The germline V gene has CDR1 MDHEN and CDR2 SYDVKM. CDR3 length: 16 residues. This chain's CDR3 is CASSSVWGVGADTQYF.

The J gene is TRBJ2-7, the V gene TRBV29-1. Germline loops: CDR1 SQVTM, CDR2 ANQGSEA. The CDR3 is made up of 13 amino acids. Here the CDR3 reads CSVEAGSTYEQYF.

The chain's CDR3 is CSVGIGVTGELFF. The rearrangement joins TRBV29-1 to TRBJ2-2. The CDR3 sequence is 13 residues long. Germline-derived CDR1 and CDR2 are SQVTM and ANQGSEA.

The V and J genes are TRBV11-2 and TRBJ2-5; TCRdb indicates TRBD2, and absent DNA this call remains unverified. The CDR3 runs 16 residues. Germline-derived CDR1 and CDR2 are SGHAT and FQNNGV. CDR3 loop: CASSPIRALRGETQYF.